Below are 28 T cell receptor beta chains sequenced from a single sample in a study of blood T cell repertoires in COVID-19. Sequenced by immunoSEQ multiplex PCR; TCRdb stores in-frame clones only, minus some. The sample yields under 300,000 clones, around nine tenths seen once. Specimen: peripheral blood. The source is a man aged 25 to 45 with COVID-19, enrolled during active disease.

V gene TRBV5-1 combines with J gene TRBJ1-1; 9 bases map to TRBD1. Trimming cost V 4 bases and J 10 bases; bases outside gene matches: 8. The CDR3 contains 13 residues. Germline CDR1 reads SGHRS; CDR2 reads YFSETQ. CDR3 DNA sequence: TGCGCCAGCAGCCCTAGGACAGGGGAGGCAGCTTTCTTT. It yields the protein CASSPRTGEAAFF. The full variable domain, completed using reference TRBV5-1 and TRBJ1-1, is KAGVTQTPRYLIKTRGQQVTLSCSPISGHRSVSWYQQTPGQGLQFLFEYFSETQRNKGNFPGRFSGRQFSNSRSEMNVSTLELGDSALYLCASSPRTGEAAFFGQGTRLTVV.

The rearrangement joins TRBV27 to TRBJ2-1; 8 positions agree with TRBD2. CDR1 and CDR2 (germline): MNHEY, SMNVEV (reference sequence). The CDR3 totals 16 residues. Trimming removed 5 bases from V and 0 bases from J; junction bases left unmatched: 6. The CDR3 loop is CASSPRRGGSYNEQFF. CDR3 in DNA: TGTGCCAGCAGTCCTAGACGGGGGGGCTCCTACAATGAGCAGTTCTTC.

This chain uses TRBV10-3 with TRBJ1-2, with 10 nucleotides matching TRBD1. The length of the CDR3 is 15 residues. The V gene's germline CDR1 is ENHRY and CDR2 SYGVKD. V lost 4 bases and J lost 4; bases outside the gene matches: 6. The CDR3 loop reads CAISAPGQGTYGYTF. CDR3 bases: TGTGCCATCAGTGCCCCGGGACAGGGGACCTATGGCTACACCTTC.

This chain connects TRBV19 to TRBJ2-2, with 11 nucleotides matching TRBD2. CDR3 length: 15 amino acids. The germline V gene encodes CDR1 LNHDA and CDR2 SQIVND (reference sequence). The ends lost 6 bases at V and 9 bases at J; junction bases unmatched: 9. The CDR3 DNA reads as TGTGCCAGTAGGGCCTTAGCGGGGGGGCCTTGGGAGCTGTTTTTT. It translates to CASRALAGGPWELFF.

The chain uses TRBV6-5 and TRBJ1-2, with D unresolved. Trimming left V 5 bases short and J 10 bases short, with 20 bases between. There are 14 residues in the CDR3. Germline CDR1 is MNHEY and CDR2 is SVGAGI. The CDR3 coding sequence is TGTGCCAGCAGTAGACGACAACGGTCGTTGGACTACACCTTC. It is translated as CASSRRQRSLDYTF.

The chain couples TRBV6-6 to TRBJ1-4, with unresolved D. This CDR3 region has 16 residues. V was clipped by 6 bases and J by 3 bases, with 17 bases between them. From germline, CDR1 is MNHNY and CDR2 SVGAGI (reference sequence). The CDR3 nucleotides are TGTGCCAGCAGGCCGGGATCGGGAAATGCTAATGAAAAACTGTTTTTT. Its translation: CASRPGSGNANEKLFF.

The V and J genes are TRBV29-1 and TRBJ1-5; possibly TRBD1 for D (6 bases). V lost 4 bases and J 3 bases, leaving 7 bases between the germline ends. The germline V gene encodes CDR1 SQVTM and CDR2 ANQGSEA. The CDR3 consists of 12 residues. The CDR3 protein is CSVAGVNQPQHF. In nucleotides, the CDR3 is TGCAGCGTTGCAGGGGTCAATCAGCCCCAGCATTTT.

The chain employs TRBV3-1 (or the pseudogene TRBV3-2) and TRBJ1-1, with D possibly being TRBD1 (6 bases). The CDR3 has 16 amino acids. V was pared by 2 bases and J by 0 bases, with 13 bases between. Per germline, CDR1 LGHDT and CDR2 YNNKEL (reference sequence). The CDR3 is CASSQRQGLMNTEAFF. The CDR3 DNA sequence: TGTGCCAGCAGCCAAAGGCAGGGGCTCATGAACACTGAAGCTTTCTTT.

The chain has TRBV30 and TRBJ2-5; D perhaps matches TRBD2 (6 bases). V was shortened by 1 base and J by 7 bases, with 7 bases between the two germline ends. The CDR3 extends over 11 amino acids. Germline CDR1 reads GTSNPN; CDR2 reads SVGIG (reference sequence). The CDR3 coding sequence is TGTGCCTGGAGTGGGGGAGGGACCCAGTACTTC. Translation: CAWSGGGTQYF. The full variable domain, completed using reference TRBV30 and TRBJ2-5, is SQTIHQWPATLVQPVGSPLSLECTVEGTSNPNLYWYRQAAGRGLQLLFYSVGIGQISSEVPQNLSASRPQDRQFILSSKKLLLSDSGFYLCAWSGGGTQYFGPGTRLLVL.

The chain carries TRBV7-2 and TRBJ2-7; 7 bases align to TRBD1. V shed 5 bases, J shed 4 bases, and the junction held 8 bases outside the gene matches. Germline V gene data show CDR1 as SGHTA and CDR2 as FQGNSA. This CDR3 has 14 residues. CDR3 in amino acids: CASSTRQGTYEQYF. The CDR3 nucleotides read TGTGCCAGCAGCACGAGACAGGGTACATACGAGCAGTACTTC.

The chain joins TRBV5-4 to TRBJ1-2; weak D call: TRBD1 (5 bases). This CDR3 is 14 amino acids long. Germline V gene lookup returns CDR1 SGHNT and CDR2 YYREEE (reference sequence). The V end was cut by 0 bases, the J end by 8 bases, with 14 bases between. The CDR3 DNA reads TGTGCCAGCAGCTTGGGGGGCAGGGAGGAGGGCTACACCTTC. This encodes CASSLGGREEGYTF. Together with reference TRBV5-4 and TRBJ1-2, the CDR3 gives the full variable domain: ETGVTQSPTHLIKTRGQQVTLRCSSQSGHNTVSWYQQALGQGPQFIFQYYREEENGRGNFPPRFSGLQFPNYSSELNVNALELDDSALYLCASSLGGREEGYTFGSGTRLTVV.

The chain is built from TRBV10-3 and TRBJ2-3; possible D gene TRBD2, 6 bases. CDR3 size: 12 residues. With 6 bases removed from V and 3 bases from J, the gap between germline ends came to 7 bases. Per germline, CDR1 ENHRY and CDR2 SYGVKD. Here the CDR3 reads CAIRDYTDTQYF. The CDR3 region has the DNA TGTGCCATCAGGGACTATACAGATACGCAGTATTTT.

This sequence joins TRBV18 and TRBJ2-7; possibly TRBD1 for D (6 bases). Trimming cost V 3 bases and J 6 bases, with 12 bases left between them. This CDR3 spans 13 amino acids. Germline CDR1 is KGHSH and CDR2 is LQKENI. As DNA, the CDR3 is TGTGCCAGCTCACCGGACAGCACCCGCGAGCAGTACTTC. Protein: CASSPDSTREQYF.

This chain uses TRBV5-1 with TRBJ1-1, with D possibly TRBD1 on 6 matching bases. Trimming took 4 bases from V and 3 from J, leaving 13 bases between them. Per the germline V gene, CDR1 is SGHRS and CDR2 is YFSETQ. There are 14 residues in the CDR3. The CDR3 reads CASSTAGDDTEAFF. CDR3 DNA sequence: TGCGCCAGCAGCACAGCAGGGGACGACACTGAAGCTTTCTTT.

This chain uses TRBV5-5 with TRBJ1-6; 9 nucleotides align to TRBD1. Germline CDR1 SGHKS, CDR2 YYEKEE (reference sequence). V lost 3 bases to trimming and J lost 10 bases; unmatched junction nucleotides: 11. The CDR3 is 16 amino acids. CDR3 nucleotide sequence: TGTGCCAGCAGCTACCCGGACAGGGGAGGTTCCTCACCCCTCCACTTT. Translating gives CASSYPDRGGSSPLHF.

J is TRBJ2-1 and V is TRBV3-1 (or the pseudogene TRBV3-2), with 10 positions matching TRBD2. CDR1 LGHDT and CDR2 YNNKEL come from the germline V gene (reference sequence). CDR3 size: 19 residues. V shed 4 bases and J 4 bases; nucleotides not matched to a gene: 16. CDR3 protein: CASSRSSPQLAGVYNEQFF. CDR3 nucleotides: TGTGCCAGCAGCCGAAGCTCCCCACAGCTAGCGGGGGTATACAATGAGCAGTTCTTC.

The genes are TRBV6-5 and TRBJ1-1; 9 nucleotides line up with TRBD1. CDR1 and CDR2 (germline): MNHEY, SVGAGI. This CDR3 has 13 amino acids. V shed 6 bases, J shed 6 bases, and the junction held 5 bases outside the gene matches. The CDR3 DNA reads TGTGCCAGCAGGATACAGGGGGCCGCTGAAGCTTTCTTT. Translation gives CASRIQGAAEAFF.

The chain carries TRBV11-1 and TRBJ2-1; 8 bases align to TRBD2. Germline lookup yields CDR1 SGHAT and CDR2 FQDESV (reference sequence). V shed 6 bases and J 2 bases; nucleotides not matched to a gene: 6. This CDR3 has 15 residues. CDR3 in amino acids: CASRAPGGPYNEQFF. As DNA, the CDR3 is TGTGCCAGCAGAGCACCGGGGGGGCCCTACAATGAGCAGTTCTTC.

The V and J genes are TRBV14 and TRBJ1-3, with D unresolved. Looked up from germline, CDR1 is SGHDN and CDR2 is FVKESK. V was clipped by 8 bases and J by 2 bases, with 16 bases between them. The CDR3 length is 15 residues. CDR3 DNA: TGTGCCAGCTCCCGCGGATGGCAGACTGGAAACACCATATATTTT. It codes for CASSRGWQTGNTIYF.

CDR3 amino acids: CASTSRARTGQLSEAFF. The CDR3 nucleotides are TGTGCCAGTACCTCAAGGGCCCGGACAGGCCAATTATCTGAAGCTTTCTTT. The chain couples TRBV19 to TRBJ1-1; 7 bases agree with TRBD1. The CDR3 extends over 17 amino acids. CDR1 is LNHDA, CDR2 SQIVND, per germline (reference sequence). V shed 7 bases, J shed 6 bases, and the junction held 20 bases outside the gene matches.

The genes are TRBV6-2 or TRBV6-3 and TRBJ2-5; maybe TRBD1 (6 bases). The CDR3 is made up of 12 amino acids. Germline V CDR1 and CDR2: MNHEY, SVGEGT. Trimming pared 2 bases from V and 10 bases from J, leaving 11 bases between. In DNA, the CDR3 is TGTGCCAGCAGTTACACATTCAGGGGCCAGTACTTC. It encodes CASSYTFRGQYF.

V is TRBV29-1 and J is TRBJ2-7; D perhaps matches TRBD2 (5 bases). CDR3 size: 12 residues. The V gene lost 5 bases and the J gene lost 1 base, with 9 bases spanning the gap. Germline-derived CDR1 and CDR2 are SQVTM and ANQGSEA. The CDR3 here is CSVWTASYEQYF. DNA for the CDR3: TGCAGCGTTTGGACTGCTTCCTACGAGCAGTACTTC.

The CDR3 loop reads CASSRAPHEQYF. The CDR3 DNA reads TGTGCCAGCAGTAGAGCACCACACGAGCAGTACTTC. The chain carries TRBV27 and TRBJ2-7; no clear D. CDR3 length: 12 residues. V was cut by 5 bases and J by 5 bases, with 10 bases left in between. Per germline, CDR1 MNHEY and CDR2 SMNVEV (reference sequence).

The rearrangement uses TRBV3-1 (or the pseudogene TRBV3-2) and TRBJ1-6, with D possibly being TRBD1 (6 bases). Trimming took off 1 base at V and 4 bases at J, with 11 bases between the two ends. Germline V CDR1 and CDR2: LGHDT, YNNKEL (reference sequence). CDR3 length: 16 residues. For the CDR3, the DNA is TGTGCCAGCAGCCAAGGTGGGAGGGGGTATAATTCACCCCTCCACTTT. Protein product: CASSQGGRGYNSPLHF.

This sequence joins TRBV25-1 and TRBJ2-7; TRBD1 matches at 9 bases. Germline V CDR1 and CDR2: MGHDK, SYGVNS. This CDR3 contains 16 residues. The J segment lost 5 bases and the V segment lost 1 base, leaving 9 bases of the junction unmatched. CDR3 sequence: CASSESQGAPIDEQYF. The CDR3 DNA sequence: TGTGCCAGCAGTGAATCACAGGGGGCCCCTATCGACGAGCAGTACTTC.

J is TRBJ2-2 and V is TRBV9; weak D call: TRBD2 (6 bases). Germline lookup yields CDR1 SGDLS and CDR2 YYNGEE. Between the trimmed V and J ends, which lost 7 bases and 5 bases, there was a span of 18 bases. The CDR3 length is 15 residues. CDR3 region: CASGGTPDPTGELFF. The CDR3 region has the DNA TGTGCCAGCGGGGGGACCCCCGACCCGACCGGGGAGCTGTTTTTT.

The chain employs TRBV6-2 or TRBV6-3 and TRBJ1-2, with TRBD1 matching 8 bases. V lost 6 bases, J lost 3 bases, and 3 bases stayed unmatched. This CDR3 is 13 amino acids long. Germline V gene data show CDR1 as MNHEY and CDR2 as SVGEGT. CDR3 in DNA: TGTGCCAGCAGCAAGACAGGGGACTATGGCTACACCTTC. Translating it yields CASSKTGDYGYTF.

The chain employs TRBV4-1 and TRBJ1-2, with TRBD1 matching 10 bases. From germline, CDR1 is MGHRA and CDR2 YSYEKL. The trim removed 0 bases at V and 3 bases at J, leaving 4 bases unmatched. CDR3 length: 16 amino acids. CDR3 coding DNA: TGCGCCAGCAGCCAAGATTCCGGGACAGGGGACTATGGCTACACCTTC. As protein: CASSQDSGTGDYGYTF.